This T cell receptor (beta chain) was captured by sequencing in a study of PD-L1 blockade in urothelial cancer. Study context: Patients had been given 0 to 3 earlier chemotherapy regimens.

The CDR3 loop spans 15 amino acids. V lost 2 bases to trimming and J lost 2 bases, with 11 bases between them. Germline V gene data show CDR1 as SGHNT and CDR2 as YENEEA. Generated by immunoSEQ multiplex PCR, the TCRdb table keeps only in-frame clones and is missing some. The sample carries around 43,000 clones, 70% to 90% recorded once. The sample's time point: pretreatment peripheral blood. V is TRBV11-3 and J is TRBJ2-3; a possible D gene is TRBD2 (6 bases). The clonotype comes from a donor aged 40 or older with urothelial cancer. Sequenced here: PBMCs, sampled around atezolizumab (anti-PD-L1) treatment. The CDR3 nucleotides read TGTGCCAGCAGCTTATGGCGGGGCCTCACAGATACGCAGTATTTT. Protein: CASSLWRGLTDTQYF.